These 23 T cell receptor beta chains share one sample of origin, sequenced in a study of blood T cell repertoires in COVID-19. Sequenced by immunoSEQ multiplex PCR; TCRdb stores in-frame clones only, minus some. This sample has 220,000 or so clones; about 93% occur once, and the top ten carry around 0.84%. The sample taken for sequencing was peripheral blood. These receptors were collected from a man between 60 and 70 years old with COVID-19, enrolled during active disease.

In DNA form, the CDR3 reads TGTGCCAGCAGCTTTAGTCCGTACTTC. Translated, it gives CASSFSPYF. The chain is built from TRBV7-9 and TRBJ2-7, with D hard to call. The V end was cut by 3 bases, the J end by 12 bases, with 6 bases between. The germline V gene encodes CDR1 SEHNR and CDR2 FQNEAQ (reference sequence). CDR3 length: 9 amino acids.

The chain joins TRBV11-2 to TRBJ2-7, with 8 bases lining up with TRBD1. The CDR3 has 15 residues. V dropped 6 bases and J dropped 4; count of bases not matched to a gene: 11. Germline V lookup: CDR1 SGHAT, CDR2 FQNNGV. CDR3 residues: CASSSNPGQAYEQYF. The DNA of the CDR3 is TGTGCCAGCAGTTCCAACCCGGGACAGGCTTACGAGCAGTACTTC.

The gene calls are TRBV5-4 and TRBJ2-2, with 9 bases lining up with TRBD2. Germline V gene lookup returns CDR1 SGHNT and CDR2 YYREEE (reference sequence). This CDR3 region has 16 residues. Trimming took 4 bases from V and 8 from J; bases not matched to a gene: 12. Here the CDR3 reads CASSLIAGESSGELFF. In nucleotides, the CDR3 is TGTGCCAGCAGCCTAATAGCGGGAGAATCCTCGGGGGAGCTGTTTTTT.

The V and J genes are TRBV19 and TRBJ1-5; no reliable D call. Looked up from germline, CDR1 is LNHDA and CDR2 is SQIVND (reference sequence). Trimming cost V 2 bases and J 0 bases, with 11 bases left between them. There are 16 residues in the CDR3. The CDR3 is CASSIFTLNSNQPQHF. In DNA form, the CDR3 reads TGTGCCAGTAGTATATTTACATTAAATAGCAATCAGCCCCAGCATTTT.

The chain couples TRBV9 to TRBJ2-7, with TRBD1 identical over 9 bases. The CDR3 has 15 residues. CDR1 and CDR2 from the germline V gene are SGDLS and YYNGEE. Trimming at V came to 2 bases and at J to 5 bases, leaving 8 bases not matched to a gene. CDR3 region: CASSVYYRGQDEQYF. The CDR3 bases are TGTGCCAGCAGCGTCTACTACAGGGGGCAGGACGAGCAGTACTTC.

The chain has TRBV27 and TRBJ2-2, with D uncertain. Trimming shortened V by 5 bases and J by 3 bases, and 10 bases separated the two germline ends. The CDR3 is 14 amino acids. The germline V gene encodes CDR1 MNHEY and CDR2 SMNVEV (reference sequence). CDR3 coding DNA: TGTGCCAGCAGTCTGACTCGATACACCGGGGAGCTGTTTTTT. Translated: CASSLTRYTGELFF.

The CDR3 sequence: CASSFSRDTEAFF. CDR3 sequence (DNA): TGTGCCAGCAGTTTCAGTCGGGACACTGAAGCTTTCTTT. This chain connects TRBV12-3 or TRBV12-4 to TRBJ1-1, with no clear D. The CDR3 totals 13 residues. The V and J ends lost 3 bases and 3 bases respectively, with 8 bases between them.

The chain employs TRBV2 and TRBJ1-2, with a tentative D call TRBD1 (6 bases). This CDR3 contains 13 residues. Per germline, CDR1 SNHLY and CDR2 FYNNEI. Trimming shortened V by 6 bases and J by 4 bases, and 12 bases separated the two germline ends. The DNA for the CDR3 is TGTGCCAGCAGGGGGGGGCGCGCCTATGGCTACACCTTC. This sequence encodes CASRGGRAYGYTF.

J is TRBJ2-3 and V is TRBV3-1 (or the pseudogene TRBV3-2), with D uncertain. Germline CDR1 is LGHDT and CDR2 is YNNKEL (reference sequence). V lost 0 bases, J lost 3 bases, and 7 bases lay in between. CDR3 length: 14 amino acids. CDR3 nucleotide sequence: TGTGCCAGCAGCCAAGACACAGTAACAGATACGCAGTATTTT. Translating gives CASSQDTVTDTQYF.

The CDR3 nucleotides are TGTGCCAGCAGCAAAGGGCTACAGGGTGGAGTTGGTGAAAAACTGTTTTTT. Protein product: CASSKGLQGGVGEKLFF. This chain uses TRBV21-1 with TRBJ1-4; no check of the table's D call, TRBD1, against the DNA was made. TRBV21-1 is a pseudogene locus. The CDR3 contains 17 residues.

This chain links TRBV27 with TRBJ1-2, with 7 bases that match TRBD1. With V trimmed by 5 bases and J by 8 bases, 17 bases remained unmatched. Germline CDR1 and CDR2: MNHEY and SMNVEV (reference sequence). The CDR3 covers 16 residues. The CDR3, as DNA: TGTGCCAGCAGTCCCCGACAGGGTGGTAGTTATGTGGGCTACACCTTC. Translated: CASSPRQGGSYVGYTF.

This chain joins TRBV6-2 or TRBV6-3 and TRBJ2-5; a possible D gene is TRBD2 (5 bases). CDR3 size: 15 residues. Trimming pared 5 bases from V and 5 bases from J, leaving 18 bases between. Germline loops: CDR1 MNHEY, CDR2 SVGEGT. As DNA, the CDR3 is TGTGCCAGCAGTCACGAAACGGGGAAAGGGGAGACCCAGTACTTC. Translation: CASSHETGKGETQYF.

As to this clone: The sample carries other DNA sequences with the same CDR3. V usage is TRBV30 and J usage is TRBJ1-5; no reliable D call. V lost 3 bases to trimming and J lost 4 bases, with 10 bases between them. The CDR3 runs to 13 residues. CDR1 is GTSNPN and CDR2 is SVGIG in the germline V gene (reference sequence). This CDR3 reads CAWSTRENQPQHF. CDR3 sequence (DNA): TGTGCCTGGAGCACCCGGGAAAATCAGCCCCAGCATTTT.

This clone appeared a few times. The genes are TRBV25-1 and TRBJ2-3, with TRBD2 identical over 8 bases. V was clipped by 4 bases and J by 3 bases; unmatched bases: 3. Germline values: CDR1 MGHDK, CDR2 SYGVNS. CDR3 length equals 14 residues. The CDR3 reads CASSASGRTDTQYF. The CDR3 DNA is TGTGCCAGCAGTGCCAGCGGGAGAACAGATACGCAGTATTTT.

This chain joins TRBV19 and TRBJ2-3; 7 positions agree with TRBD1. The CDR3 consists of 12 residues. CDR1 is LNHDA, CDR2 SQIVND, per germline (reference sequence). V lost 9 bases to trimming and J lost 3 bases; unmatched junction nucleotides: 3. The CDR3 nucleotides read TGTGCCAGCGGACAGGTGACAGATACGCAGTATTTT. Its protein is CASGQVTDTQYF.

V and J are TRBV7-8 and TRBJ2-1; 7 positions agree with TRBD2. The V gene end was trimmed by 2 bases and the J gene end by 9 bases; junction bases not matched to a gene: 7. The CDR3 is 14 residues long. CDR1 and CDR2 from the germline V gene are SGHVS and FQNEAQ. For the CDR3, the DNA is TGTGCCAGCAGCTTACTTGGGGGGGATGGTGAGCAGTTCTTC. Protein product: CASSLLGGDGEQFF.

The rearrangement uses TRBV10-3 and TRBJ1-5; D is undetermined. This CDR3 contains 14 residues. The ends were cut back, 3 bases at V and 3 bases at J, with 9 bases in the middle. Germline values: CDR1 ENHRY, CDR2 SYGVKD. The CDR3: CAISDRQINQPQHF. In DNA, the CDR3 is TGTGCCATCAGTGATCGTCAGATCAATCAGCCCCAGCATTTT.

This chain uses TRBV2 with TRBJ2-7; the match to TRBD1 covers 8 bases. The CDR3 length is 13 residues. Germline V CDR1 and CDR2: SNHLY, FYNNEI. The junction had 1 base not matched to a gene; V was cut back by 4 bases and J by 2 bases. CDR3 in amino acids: CASSGTGTYEQYF. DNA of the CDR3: TGTGCCAGCAGTGGGACAGGGACCTACGAGCAGTACTTC.

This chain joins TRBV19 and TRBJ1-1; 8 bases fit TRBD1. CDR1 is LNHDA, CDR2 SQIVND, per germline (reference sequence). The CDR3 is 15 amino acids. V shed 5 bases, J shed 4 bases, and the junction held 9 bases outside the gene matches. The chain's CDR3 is CASSPRTGPSTEAFF. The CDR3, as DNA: TGTGCCAGTAGTCCCAGGACAGGGCCCAGCACTGAAGCTTTCTTT.

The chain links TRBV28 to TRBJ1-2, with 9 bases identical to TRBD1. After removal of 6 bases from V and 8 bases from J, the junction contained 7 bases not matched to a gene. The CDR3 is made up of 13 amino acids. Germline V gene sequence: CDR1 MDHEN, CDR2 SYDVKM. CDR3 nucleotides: TGTGCCAGCAGGGACAGGGGATTAAGGGGCTACACCTTC. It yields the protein CASRDRGLRGYTF.

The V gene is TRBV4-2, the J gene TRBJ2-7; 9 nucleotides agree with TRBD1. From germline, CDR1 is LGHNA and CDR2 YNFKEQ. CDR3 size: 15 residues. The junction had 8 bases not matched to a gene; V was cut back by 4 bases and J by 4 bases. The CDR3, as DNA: TGTGCCAGCAGCCCCCGAACAGGGGGCGTGTACGAGCAGTACTTC. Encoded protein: CASSPRTGGVYEQYF.

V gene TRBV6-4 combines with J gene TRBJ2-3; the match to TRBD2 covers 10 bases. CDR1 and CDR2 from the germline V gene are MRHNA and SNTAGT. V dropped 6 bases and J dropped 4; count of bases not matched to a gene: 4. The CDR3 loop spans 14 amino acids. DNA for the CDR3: TGTGCCAGCAGCACTAGCGGGGCCTCAGATACGCAGTATTTT. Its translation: CASSTSGASDTQYF.

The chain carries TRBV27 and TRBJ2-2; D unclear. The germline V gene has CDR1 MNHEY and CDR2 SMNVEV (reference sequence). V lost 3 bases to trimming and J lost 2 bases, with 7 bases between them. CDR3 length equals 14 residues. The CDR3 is CASSFLFNTGELFF. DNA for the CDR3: TGTGCCAGCAGTTTTCTGTTTAACACCGGGGAGCTGTTTTTT.